This note documents a single TCR beta chain sequence. With random hexamers, reverse transcription was performed on about 0.5 to 1 ug of RNA. The TCR beta CDR3 was amplified by immunoSEQ multiplex PCR across 54 Vbeta, 13 Jbeta. From the immunoSEQ multiplex PCR reads, TCRdb called clonotypes with MiXCR, one entry per CDR3 protein. The sample holds around 300,000 distinct CDR3 sequences, roughly nine tenths seen once. The CDR3 has 16 amino acids. V dropped 4 bases and J dropped 5; count of bases not matched to a gene: 9. CDR1 MNHEY and CDR2 SMNVEV come from the germline V gene (reference sequence). The authors sequenced TCR beta from blood CD8+ and CD4+ T cells. The multiple sclerosis controls were treatment-naive patients with relapsing-remitting disease that was stable or active. Negative isolation yielded the CD8+ and CD4+ T cells, while FACS enriched the TEMRA cells. This sample is part of a study of CD8 T cells in Susac syndrome.

Sequenced sample: CD4+ T cells from PBMCs. This chain joins TRBV27 and TRBJ2-1; TRBD1 matches at 9 bases. The source of this sequence is a human donor with multiple sclerosis. CDR3 residues: CASSSRQGVINNEQFF. CDR3 nucleotide sequence: TGTGCCAGCAGTTCGAGACAGGGGGTGATAAACAATGAGCAGTTCTTC.